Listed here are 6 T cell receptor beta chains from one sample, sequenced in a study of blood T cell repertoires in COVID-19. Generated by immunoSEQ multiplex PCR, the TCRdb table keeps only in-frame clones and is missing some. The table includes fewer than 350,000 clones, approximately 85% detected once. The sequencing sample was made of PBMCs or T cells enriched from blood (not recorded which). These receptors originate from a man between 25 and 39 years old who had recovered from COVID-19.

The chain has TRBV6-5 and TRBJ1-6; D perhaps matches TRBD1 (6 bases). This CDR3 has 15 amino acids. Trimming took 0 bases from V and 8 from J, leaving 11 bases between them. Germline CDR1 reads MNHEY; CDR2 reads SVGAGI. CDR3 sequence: CASSYSNRVDSPLHF. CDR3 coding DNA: TGTGCCAGCAGTTACTCGAACAGGGTCGATTCACCCCTCCACTTT.

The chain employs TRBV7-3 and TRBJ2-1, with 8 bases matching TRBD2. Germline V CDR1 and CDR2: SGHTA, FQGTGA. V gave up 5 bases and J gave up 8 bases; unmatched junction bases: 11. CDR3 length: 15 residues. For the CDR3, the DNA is TGTGCCAGCAGCCCAACTTCGACTAGCGCCGATGAGCAGTTCTTC. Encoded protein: CASSPTSTSADEQFF.

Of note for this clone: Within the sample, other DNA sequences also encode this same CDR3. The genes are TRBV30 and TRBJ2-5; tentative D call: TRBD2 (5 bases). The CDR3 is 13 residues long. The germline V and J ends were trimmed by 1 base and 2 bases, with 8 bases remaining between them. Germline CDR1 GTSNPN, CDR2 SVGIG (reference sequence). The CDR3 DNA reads TGTGCCTGGAGTGGAGGGTTACAAGAGACCCAGTACTTC. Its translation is CAWSGGLQETQYF.

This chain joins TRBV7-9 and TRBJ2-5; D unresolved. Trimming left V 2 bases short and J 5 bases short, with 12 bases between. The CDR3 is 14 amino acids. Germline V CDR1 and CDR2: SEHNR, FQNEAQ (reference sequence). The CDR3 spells CASSLTNSAETQYF. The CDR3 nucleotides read TGTGCCAGCAGCTTAACTAACTCCGCGGAGACCCAGTACTTC. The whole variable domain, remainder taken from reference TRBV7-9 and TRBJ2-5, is DTGVSQNPRHKITKRGQNVTFRCDPISEHNRLYWYRQTLGQGPEFLTYFQNEAQLEKSRLLSDRFSAERPKGSFSTLEIQRTEQGDSAMYLCASSLTNSAETQYFGPGTRLLVL.

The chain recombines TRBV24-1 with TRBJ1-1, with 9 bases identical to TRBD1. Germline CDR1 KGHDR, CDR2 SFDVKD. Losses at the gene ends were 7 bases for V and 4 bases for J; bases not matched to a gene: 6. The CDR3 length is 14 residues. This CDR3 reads CATRETGGVTEAFF. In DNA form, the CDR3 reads TGTGCCACCAGGGAGACAGGGGGGGTCACTGAAGCTTTCTTT.

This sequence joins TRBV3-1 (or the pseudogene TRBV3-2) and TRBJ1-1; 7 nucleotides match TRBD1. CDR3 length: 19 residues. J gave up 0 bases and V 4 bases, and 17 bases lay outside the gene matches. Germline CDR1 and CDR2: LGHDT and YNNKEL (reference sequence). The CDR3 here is CASSPVIRKWDRLNTEAFF. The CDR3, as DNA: TGTGCCAGCAGCCCAGTTATCCGTAAATGGGACAGACTGAACACTGAAGCTTTCTTT.